This record concerns one TCR beta chain sequence. Germline CDR1 and CDR2: MDHEN and SYDVKM. V shed 5 bases and J shed 5 bases, with 13 bases lying between them. The CDR3 is made up of 14 amino acids. This specimen comes from a study of blood T cell repertoires in COVID-19. Everyone who took part was about 18 to 90 years old, and they came from about two dozen US areas. Among Cohort 3 donors, those recovered had two negative PCRs, clearance, or symptom resolution. Only in-frame clones appear in the TCRdb table, and some are missing; sequencing was by immunoSEQ multiplex PCR. The sample shows 300,000 to 400,000 clones, roughly 84% of them seen only once.

Material for sequencing was PBMCs or T cells enriched from blood (not recorded which). The chain employs TRBV28 and TRBJ1-5; D is unresolved. The sequence was collected from a woman aged 30 to 39 who had recovered from COVID-19. The CDR3 DNA sequence: TGTGCCAGCAGTCCCGGCCGAGGCTATCAGCCCCAGCATTTT. Translating it yields CASSPGRGYQPQHF.